The clone carrying this TCR beta chain was observed many times. Its antigen is as yet unknown. This sample is drawn from a study of T cell repertoires in cytomegalovirus infection. Study-wide background: Both CMV infection and a matching HLA type were indicated by public TCR beta signatures.

CDR3 length: 15 residues. Unmatched junction bases numbered 1, after V lost 3 bases and J lost 1 base. The V gene's germline CDR1 is SGHTA and CDR2 FQGNSA. General study results and limits: Identification of carriers of CMV plus the relevant HLA was achieved through cumulative public TCR beta family frequency. Dominating the ex vivo response were HLA-C-restricted CMV-specific TCR beta clonotypes.

TCRdb called the reads again in MiXCR, with one record for every CDR3 protein. The sample gives about 180,000 distinct CDR3 sequences, about a sixth of which show up once; about 23% is in the top ten. Sequenced input: CD8+ T cells from PBMCs. The TCR originated in a human donor in good health (CMV status not recorded). Some clones in this sample may be carry-over from other donors' samples. The chain carries TRBV7-2 and TRBJ2-1; TRBD2 matches 9 bases. CDR3 nucleotides: TGTGCCAGCAGCTTTCTAGCGGGGTCCTACAATGAGCAGTTCTTC. Translating it yields CASSFLAGSYNEQFF. The complete variable domain, with remaining parts taken from reference TRBV7-2 and TRBJ2-1, reads GAGVSQSPSNKVTEKGKDVELRCDPISGHTALYWYRQSLGQGLEFLIYFQGNSAPDKSGLPSDRFSAERTGGSVSTLTIQRTQQEDSAVYLCASSFLAGSYNEQFFGPGTRLTVL.